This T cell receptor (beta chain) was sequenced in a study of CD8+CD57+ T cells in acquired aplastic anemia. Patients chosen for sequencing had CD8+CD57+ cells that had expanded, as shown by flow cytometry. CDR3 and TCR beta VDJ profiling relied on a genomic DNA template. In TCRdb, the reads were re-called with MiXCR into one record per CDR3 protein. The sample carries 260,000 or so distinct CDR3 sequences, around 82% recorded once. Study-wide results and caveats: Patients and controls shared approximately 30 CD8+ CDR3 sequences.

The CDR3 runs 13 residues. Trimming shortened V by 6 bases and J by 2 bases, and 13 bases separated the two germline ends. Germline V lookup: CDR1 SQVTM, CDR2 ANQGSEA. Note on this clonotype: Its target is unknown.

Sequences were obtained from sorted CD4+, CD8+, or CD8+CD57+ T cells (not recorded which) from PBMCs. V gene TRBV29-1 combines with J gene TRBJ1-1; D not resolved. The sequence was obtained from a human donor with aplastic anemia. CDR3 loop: CSVNTIINTEAFF. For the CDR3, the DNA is TGCAGCGTAAACACAATCATTAACACTGAAGCTTTCTTT.